A selection of T cell receptor beta chains follows, all from one sample in a study of OX40 agonist ivuxolimab in advanced cancers. Measured with immunoSEQ multiplex PCR; TCRdb has only the in-frame clones, and not every one. The sample holds under 50,000 clones, 75% to 90% seen once. The source material was CD4+ or CD8+ T cells sorted from blood, sampled in a trial of the OX40 agonist ivuxolimab. These receptors were collected from an adult with an advanced solid tumor such as melanoma, head and neck, liver or kidney cancer. The CDR3 runs from the conserved cysteine through the conserved F or W. D genes are given only for firm matches. Not every row has a clone size; where given, it reads once, few, many or a size class.

size,V,D,J,CDR3,DNA
once,TRBV18,NA,TRBJ1-1,CASSPREGNTEAFF,TGTGCCAGCTCACCAAGGGAGGGGAACACTGAAGCTTTCTTT
NA,TRBV6-4,NA,TRBJ1-1,CASRGANTEAFF,TGTGCCAGCAGAGGAGCTAACACTGAAGCTTTCTTT
NA,TRBV11-2,NA,TRBJ2-2,CASSLGLGQFLNTGELFF,TGTGCCAGCAGCTTAGGACTAGGTCAGTTCCTAAACACCGGGGAGCTGTTTTTT
once,TRBV5-1,NA,TRBJ2-3,CASSLDPSSVDTQYF,TGCGCCAGCAGCTTGGACCCCAGCTCAGTAGATACGCAGTATTTT
NA,TRBV5-6,NA,TRBJ2-4,CASSRGTGAKNIQYF,TGTGCCAGCAGCAGAGGGACCGGAGCCAAAAACATTCAGTACTTC
NA,TRBV5-1,NA,TRBJ2-7,CASSLTGTTYEQYF,TGCGCCAGCAGCTTAACCGGGACGACCTACGAGCAGTACTTC
NA,TRBV25-1,NA,TRBJ2-1,CASKKGGYNEQFF,TGTGCCAGCAAAAAGGGGGGATACAATGAGCAGTTCTTC
NA,TRBV5-1,TRBD2,TRBJ2-7,CASSLSGASGHYEQYF,TGCGCCAGCAGCCTCAGTGGGGCTAGCGGTCACTACGAGCAGTACTTC
NA,TRBV6-1,NA,TRBJ1-1,CASSVLDGLNTEAFF,TGTGCCAGCAGTGTACTGGACGGATTGAACACTGAAGCTTTCTTT
NA,TRBV5-1,NA,TRBJ1-1,CASSFTGHLNTEAFF,TGCGCCAGCAGCTTCACGGGACACCTAAACACTGAAGCTTTCTTT
NA,TRBV10-3,NA,TRBJ2-3,CAITRGEADTQYF,TGTGCCATCACCAGGGGGGAGGCAGATACGCAGTATTTT
NA,TRBV7-9,NA,TRBJ2-7,CASSFALLGGYEQYF,TGTGCCAGCAGCTTTGCGCTACTGGGTGGTTACGAGCAGTACTTC
NA,TRBV2,NA,TRBJ2-5,CASSRGSGETQYF,TGTGCCAGCAGTCGGGGGTCTGGAGAGACCCAGTACTTC
NA,TRBV7-8,NA,TRBJ1-5,CASSLKLGGYGYQPQHF,TGTGCCAGCAGCTTAAAATTAGGGGGGTACGGTTATCAGCCCCAGCATTTT
once,TRBV5-1,TRBD1,TRBJ2-3,CASSPGAGDRGVGDTQYF,TGCGCCAGCAGCCCAGGTGCGGGGGACAGGGGGGTAGGAGATACGCAGTATTTT
NA,TRBV5-4,NA,TRBJ2-5,CASSLGGSGETQYF,TGTGCCAGCAGCTTGGGTGGGAGCGGGGAGACCCAGTACTTC
NA,TRBV28,TRBD1,TRBJ2-7,CASSGPGQHFYEQYF,TGTGCCAGCAGCGGGCCGGGACAGCATTTTTACGAGCAGTACTTC
NA,TRBV7-9,TRBD2,TRBJ2-5,CASAGRIAGGPGETQYF,TGTGCCAGCGCCGGGAGAATAGCGGGAGGCCCGGGAGAGACCCAGTACTTC
NA,TRBV5-1,TRBD1,TRBJ2-7,CASSLASGQGSYEQYF,TGCGCCAGCAGCTTGGCTTCTGGACAGGGTTCCTACGAGCAGTACTTC
few,TRBV2,NA,TRBJ1-5,CASSEWGTPNQPQHF,TGTGCCAGCAGTGAATGGGGGACACCCAATCAGCCCCAGCATTTT
NA,TRBV29-1,NA,TRBJ1-1,CSVGQMNTEAFF,TGCAGCGTCGGACAGATGAACACTGAAGCTTTCTTT
NA,TRBV19,NA,TRBJ2-5,CASSIGERETQYF,TGTGCCAGTAGTATAGGGGAGAGGGAGACCCAGTACTTC
NA,TRBV27,NA,TRBJ1-2,CASSLWAASGGYTF,TGTGCCAGCAGTTTATGGGCCGCCTCGGGCGGCTACACCTTC
NA,TRBV2,NA,TRBJ2-3,CASTGGSSTDTQYF,TGTGCCAGCACGGGGGGCAGTAGCACAGATACGCAGTATTTT
NA,TRBV19,NA,TRBJ2-3,CASSRTQSPAQYF,TGTGCCAGTAGTAGGACCCAATCTCCTGCGCAGTATTTT